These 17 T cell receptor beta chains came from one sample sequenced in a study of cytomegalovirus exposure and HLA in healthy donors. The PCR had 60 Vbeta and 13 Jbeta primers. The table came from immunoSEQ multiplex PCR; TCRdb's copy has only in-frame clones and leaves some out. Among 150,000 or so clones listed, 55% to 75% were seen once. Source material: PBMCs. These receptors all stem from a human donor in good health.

The CDR3: CAWSGRSGGAGGELFF. CDR3 nucleotide sequence: TGTGCCTGGAGTGGCCGAAGCGGGGGGGCCGGAGGGGAGCTGTTTTTT. The chain combines TRBV30 with TRBJ2-2; 10 bases match TRBD2. V gave up 1 base and J gave up 8 bases; unmatched junction bases: 10. The CDR3 spans 16 residues. CDR1 and CDR2 (germline): GTSNPN, SVGIG (reference sequence).

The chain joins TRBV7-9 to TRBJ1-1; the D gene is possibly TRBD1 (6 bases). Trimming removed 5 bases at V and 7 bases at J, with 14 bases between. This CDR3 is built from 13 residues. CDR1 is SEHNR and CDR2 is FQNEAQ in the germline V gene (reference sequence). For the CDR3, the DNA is TGTGCCAGCAGCGGGGGGGCAGACTATGAAGCTTTCTTT. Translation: CASSGGADYEAFF.

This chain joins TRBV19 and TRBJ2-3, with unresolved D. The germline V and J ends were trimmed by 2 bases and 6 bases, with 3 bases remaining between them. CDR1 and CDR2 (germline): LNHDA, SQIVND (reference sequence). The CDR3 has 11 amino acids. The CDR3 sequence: CASSITDTQYF. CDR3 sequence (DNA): TGTGCCAGTAGTATAACTGATACGCAGTATTTT.

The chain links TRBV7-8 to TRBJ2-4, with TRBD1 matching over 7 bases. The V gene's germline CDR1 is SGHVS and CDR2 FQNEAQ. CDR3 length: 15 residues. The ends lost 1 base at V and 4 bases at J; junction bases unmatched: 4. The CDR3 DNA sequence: TGTGCCAGCAGCTTAGACCAGACAGGGAAAAACATTCAGTACTTC. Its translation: CASSLDQTGKNIQYF.

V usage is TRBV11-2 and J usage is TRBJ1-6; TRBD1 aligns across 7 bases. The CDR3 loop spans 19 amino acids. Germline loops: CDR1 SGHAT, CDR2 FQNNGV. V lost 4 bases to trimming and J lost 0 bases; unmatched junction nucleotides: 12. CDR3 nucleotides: TGTGCCAGCAGCTCCTTAGTCGACAGGGCCAACTCCTATAATTCACCCCTCCACTTT. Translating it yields CASSSLVDRANSYNSPLHF.

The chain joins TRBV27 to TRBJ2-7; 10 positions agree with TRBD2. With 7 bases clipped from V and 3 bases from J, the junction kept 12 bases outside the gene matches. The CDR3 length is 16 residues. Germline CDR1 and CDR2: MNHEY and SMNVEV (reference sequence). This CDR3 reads CASNVRSGGAGYEQYF. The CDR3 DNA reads TGTGCCAGCAATGTAAGGAGCGGGGGGGCCGGCTACGAGCAGTACTTC.

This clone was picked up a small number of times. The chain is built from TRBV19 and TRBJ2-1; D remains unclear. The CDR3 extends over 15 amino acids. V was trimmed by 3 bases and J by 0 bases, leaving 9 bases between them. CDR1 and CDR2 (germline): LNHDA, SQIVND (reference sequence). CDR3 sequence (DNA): TGTGCCAGTAGTATTGTCCAAAACTCCTACAATGAGCAGTTCTTC. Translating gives CASSIVQNSYNEQFF.

CDR3 sequence: CASSATRGVNTEAFF. CDR3 bases: TGTGCCAGTAGTGCAACCAGGGGGGTGAACACTGAAGCTTTCTTT. V is TRBV19 and J is TRBJ1-1; TRBD1 matches 7 bases. CDR1 is LNHDA, CDR2 SQIVND, per germline (reference sequence). The trim removed 5 bases at V and 0 bases at J, leaving 6 bases unmatched. The CDR3 covers 15 residues.

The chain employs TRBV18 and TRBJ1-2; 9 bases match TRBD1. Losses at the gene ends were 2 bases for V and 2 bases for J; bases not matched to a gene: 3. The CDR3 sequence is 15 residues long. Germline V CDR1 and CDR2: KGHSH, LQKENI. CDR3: CASSPAGQGNYGYTF. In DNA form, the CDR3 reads TGTGCCAGCTCACCAGCCGGACAGGGGAACTATGGCTACACCTTC.

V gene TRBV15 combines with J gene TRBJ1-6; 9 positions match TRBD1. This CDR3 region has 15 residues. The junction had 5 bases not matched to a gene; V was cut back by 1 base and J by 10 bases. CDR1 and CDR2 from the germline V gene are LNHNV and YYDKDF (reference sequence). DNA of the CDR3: TGTGCCACCAGCAGAGCGACAGGGGGAGAATCACCCCTCCACTTT. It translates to CATSRATGGESPLHF.

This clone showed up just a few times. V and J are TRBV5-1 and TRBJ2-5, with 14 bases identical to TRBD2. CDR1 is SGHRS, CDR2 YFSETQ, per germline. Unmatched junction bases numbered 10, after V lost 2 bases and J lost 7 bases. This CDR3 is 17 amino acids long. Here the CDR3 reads CASSFGRLAGGLGTQYF. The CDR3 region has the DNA TGCGCCAGCAGCTTCGGCCGACTAGCGGGGGGGTTGGGGACCCAGTACTTC.

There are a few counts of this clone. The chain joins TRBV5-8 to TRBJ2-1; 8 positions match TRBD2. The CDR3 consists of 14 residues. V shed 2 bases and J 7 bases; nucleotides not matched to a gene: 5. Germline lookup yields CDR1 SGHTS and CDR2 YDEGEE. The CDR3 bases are TGTGCCAGCAGCTTCTGGCGGGGGGCAAATGAGCAGTTCTTC. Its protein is CASSFWRGANEQFF.

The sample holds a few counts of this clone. The DNA of the CDR3 is TGCAGCGTCAACCCGCGGGGGGAGGCTGAGCAGTTCTTC. Amino acid sequence: CSVNPRGEAEQFF. This chain joins TRBV29-1 and TRBJ2-1, with 8 nucleotides matching TRBD2. The CDR3 loop spans 13 amino acids. J gave up 9 bases and V 6 bases, and 10 bases lay outside the gene matches. Germline V gene lookup returns CDR1 SQVTM and CDR2 ANQGSEA.

This CDR3 is CASSPGQGRGYGYTF. CDR3 bases: TGTGCCAGCTCACCCGGACAGGGCAGAGGGTATGGCTACACCTTC. The chain is built from TRBV18 and TRBJ1-2, with 8 bases lining up with TRBD1. Looked up from germline, CDR1 is KGHSH and CDR2 is LQKENI. This CDR3 is 15 amino acids long. Losses at the gene ends were 3 bases for V and 5 bases for J; bases not matched to a gene: 8.

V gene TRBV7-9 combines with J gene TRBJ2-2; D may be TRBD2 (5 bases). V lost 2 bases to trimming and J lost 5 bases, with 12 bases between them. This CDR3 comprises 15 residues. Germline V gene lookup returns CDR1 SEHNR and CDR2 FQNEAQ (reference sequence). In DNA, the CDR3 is TGTGCCAGCAGCTTAATGGGAGCTCCTACCGGGGAGCTGTTTTTT. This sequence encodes CASSLMGAPTGELFF.

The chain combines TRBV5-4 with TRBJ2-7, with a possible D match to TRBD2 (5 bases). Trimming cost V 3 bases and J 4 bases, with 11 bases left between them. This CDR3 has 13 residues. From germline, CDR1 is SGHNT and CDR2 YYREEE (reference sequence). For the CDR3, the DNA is TGTGCCAGCAGCTCCCCCCCGGGATACGAGCAGTACTTC. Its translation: CASSSPPGYEQYF.

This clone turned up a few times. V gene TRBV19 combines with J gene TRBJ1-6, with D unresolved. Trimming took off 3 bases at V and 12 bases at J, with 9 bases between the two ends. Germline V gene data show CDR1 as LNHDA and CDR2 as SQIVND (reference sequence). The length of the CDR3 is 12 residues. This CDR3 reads CASSMNNLPLHF. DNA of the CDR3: TGTGCCAGTAGTATGAACAACCTACCCCTCCACTTT.